Following are 29 T cell receptor beta chains from one sample sequenced in a study of blood T cell repertoires in COVID-19. TCRdb's copy holds only in-frame clones and misses some; the assay was immunoSEQ multiplex PCR. Of 200,000 to 250,000 clones in the sample, 70% to 90% were seen once. Sequenced input: PBMCs or T cells enriched from blood (not recorded which). Receptors were obtained from a man aged 25-45 years who had recovered from COVID-19.

The chain carries TRBV25-1 and TRBJ1-2; D remains unclear. The V and J ends lost 4 bases and 9 bases respectively, with 9 bases between them. CDR3 size: 11 residues. The germline gives CDR1 MGHDK, CDR2 SYGVNS. CDR3 nucleotide sequence: TGTGCCAGCAGTGGCGGGTGGAGCTACACCTTC. It translates to CASSGGWSYTF.

The chain has TRBV5-1 and TRBJ2-1; perhaps TRBD2 as D (6 bases). V was cut by 2 bases and J by 5 bases, with 26 bases left in between. CDR1 and CDR2 from the germline V gene are SGHRS and YFSETQ. The CDR3 has 19 residues. Here the CDR3 reads CASSLSPGASDFVDNEQFF. The CDR3 bases are TGCGCCAGCAGCTTATCGCCCGGGGCTAGCGATTTTGTCGACAATGAGCAGTTCTTC.

This clone came up once. The chain uses TRBV14 and TRBJ2-1, with 12 bases lining up with TRBD1. The CDR3 consists of 16 residues. CDR1 and CDR2 (germline): SGHDN, FVKESK. The V gene end was trimmed by 3 bases and the J gene end by 10 bases; junction bases not matched to a gene: 10. CDR3 sequence: CASSQEPGQGAGEQFF. As DNA, the CDR3 is TGTGCCAGCAGCCAGGAACCGGGACAGGGGGCAGGCGAGCAGTTCTTC. The whole variable domain, filled in from reference TRBV14 and TRBJ2-1, reads EAGVTQFPSHSVIEKGQTVTLRCDPISGHDNLYWYRRVMGKEIKFLLHFVKESKQDESGMPNNRFLAERTGGTYSTLKVQPAELEDSGVYFCASSQEPGQGAGEQFFGPGTRLTVL.

The sample holds one count of this clone. This chain joins TRBV24-1 and TRBJ2-2, with D uncertain. This CDR3 contains 15 residues. V was cut by 2 bases and J by 6 bases, with 12 bases left in between. In germline, CDR1 is KGHDR, CDR2 SFDVKD. Here the CDR3 reads CATSDSAGRPGELFF. The CDR3 DNA reads TGTGCCACCAGTGATTCCGCCGGTCGTCCCGGGGAGCTGTTTTTT.

The rearrangement uses TRBV19 and TRBJ1-2; perhaps TRBD1 as D (5 bases). The CDR3 covers 13 residues. V was trimmed by 4 bases and J by 7 bases, leaving 13 bases between them. From germline, CDR1 is LNHDA and CDR2 SQIVND (reference sequence). In DNA form, the CDR3 reads TGTGCCAGTAGTAACCTGGGAAGGGGTGGCTACACCTTC. Translation: CASSNLGRGGYTF. The whole variable domain, filled in from reference TRBV19 and TRBJ1-2, reads DGGITQSPKYLFRKEGQNVTLSCEQNLNHDAMYWYRQDPGQGLRLIYYSQIVNDFQKGDIAEGYSVSREKKESFPLTVTSAQKNPTAFYLCASSNLGRGGYTFGSGTRLTVV.

The chain is built from TRBV24-1 and TRBJ2-7; D is unresolved. The CDR3 loop spans 15 amino acids. V was pared by 0 bases and J by 5 bases, with 13 bases between. CDR1 and CDR2 (germline): KGHDR, SFDVKD. CDR3 region: CATSDLRDPLHEQYF. The CDR3 DNA reads as TGTGCCACCAGTGATTTGAGAGATCCCCTCCACGAGCAGTACTTC.

The chain links TRBV28 to TRBJ1-5, with 7 bases that match TRBD1. V was clipped by 6 bases and J by 3 bases; unmatched bases: 5. The germline V gene encodes CDR1 MDHEN and CDR2 SYDVKM. The CDR3 covers 14 residues. As DNA, the CDR3 is TGTGCCAGCAGCGAAGGACAGGACAATCAGCCCCAGCATTTT. Amino acid sequence: CASSEGQDNQPQHF.

In its sample, this clone was seen a few times. V gene TRBV2 combines with J gene TRBJ1-1; D gene ambiguous. Germline lookup yields CDR1 SNHLY and CDR2 FYNNEI. The CDR3 is made up of 15 amino acids. Trimming stripped 3 bases from V and 2 bases from J, with 13 bases between. CDR3 bases: TGTGCCAGCAGTGACCGGTCAAGTGTAAACACTGAAGCTTTCTTT. This translates into CASSDRSSVNTEAFF.

V gene TRBV11-2 combines with J gene TRBJ1-2, with a possible D match to TRBD1 (6 bases). The CDR3 runs 14 residues. Per germline, CDR1 SGHAT and CDR2 FQNNGV. Between the trimmed V and J ends, which lost 2 bases and 8 bases, there was a span of 15 bases. Written as DNA, the CDR3 is TGTGCCAGCAGCTTATCAAGGGGGAGAGAAGGCTACACCTTC. Protein sequence: CASSLSRGREGYTF.

J is TRBJ1-1 and V is TRBV5-1; D might be TRBD1 (6 bases). The V and J ends lost 4 bases and 1 base respectively, with 8 bases between them. Germline CDR1 reads SGHRS; CDR2 reads YFSETQ. The CDR3 is 13 residues long. CDR3 bases: TGCGCCAGCAGCGAACAGGGGAACACTGAAGCTTTCTTT. Amino acid sequence: CASSEQGNTEAFF.

The chain uses TRBV10-3 and TRBJ1-1; TRBD1 aligns across 10 bases. CDR1 is ENHRY and CDR2 is SYGVKD in the germline V gene. CDR3 length equals 14 residues. The trim removed 7 bases at V and 5 bases at J, leaving 7 bases unmatched. The CDR3 nucleotides read TGTGCCATCACGACAGGGGGCGAGGGAACTGAAGCTTTCTTT. It codes for CAITTGGEGTEAFF.

This clone was observed a few times. The chain couples TRBV7-9 to TRBJ1-2; 9 nucleotides match TRBD1. Germline values: CDR1 SEHNR, CDR2 FQNEAQ (reference sequence). Losses at the gene ends were 6 bases for V and 6 bases for J; bases not matched to a gene: 11. The CDR3 sequence is 15 residues long. CDR3 nucleotide sequence: TGTGCCAGCAGTCGTCCCGGGACAGGGCGGGATGGCTACACCTTC. This codes for CASSRPGTGRDGYTF.

The genes are TRBV27 and TRBJ2-7, with 7 bases aligning to TRBD1. CDR1 and CDR2 from the germline V gene are MNHEY and SMNVEV (reference sequence). The CDR3 covers 16 residues. Losses at the gene ends were 0 bases for V and 3 bases for J; bases not matched to a gene: 8. CDR3 sequence (DNA): TGTGCCAGCAGTTTATCCCCAGGGGGTCCTCTCTACGAGCAGTACTTC. This translates into CASSLSPGGPLYEQYF.

The chain uses TRBV7-9 and TRBJ2-1; 7 bases fit TRBD1. The CDR3 contains 16 residues. Unmatched junction bases numbered 7, after V lost 0 bases and J lost 5 bases. The germline V gene has CDR1 SEHNR and CDR2 FQNEAQ (reference sequence). In DNA, the CDR3 is TGTGCCAGCAGCTTAGCACAAGGGGGCGATAACAATGAGCAGTTCTTC. It translates to CASSLAQGGDNNEQFF.

The chain combines TRBV27 with TRBJ1-6; perhaps TRBD1 as D (5 bases). Trimming pared 5 bases from V and 8 bases from J, leaving 19 bases between. The CDR3 totals 16 residues. CDR1 and CDR2 (germline): MNHEY, SMNVEV (reference sequence). CDR3 nucleotide sequence: TGTGCCAGCAGTCTCCGTGCAGGGAGGCTTGATTCACCCCTCCACTTT. Residues: CASSLRAGRLDSPLHF.

This sequence joins TRBV5-1 and TRBJ2-3; D unresolved. In germline, CDR1 is SGHRS, CDR2 YFSETQ. The length of the CDR3 is 16 residues. V was clipped by 1 base and J by 2 bases, with 14 bases between them. The CDR3 loop reads CASSLYGQVLTDTQYF. CDR3 in DNA: TGCGCCAGCAGCTTGTATGGGCAGGTCCTCACAGATACGCAGTATTTT. Supplemented by reference TRBV5-1 and TRBJ2-3, the full variable domain reads KAGVTQTPRYLIKTRGQQVTLSCSPISGHRSVSWYQQTPGQGLQFLFEYFSETQRNKGNFPGRFSGRQFSNSRSEMNVSTLELGDSALYLCASSLYGQVLTDTQYFGPGTRLTVL.

The chain carries TRBV10-1 and TRBJ2-5, with D unclear. Germline loops: CDR1 WNHNN, CDR2 SYGVQD (reference sequence). Deletions cut 3 bases from V and 1 base from J, with 9 bases between. CDR3 length: 14 amino acids. CDR3 residues: CASSDARSQETQYF. CDR3 DNA: TGCGCCAGCAGTGACGCCAGATCCCAAGAGACCCAGTACTTC.

This sequence joins TRBV5-8 and TRBJ2-2; 12 positions match TRBD1. V dropped 4 bases and J dropped 6; count of bases not matched to a gene: 7. Per the germline V gene, CDR1 is SGHTS and CDR2 is YDEGEE. CDR3 size: 16 residues. CDR3 loop: CASSHLGTGGSGELFF. Written as DNA, the CDR3 is TGTGCCAGCAGCCACTTAGGGACAGGGGGCTCCGGGGAGCTGTTTTTT.

This clone was counted a single time. The gene calls are TRBV4-2 and TRBJ1-5; tentative D call: TRBD1 (5 bases). This CDR3 has 14 amino acids. Germline values: CDR1 LGHNA, CDR2 YNFKEQ. V shed 5 bases and J shed 3 bases, with 11 bases lying between them. CDR3 nucleotide sequence: TGTGCCAGCAGCTTTCGGGGGGACAATCAGCCCCAGCATTTT. It codes for CASSFRGDNQPQHF.

The gene calls are TRBV4-2 and TRBJ2-1, with TRBD2 matching over 8 bases. V lost 0 bases, J lost 4 bases, and 5 bases stayed unmatched. This CDR3 has 16 residues. The V gene's germline CDR1 is LGHNA and CDR2 YNFKEQ. CDR3 sequence: CASSQDIREGYNEQFF. In nucleotides, the CDR3 is TGTGCCAGCAGCCAAGATATCCGGGAGGGGTACAATGAGCAGTTCTTC.

The CDR3: CASSAPSGGARNEQFF. The CDR3 nucleotides read TGTGCCAGCAGCGCACCAAGCGGGGGGGCGAGGAATGAGCAGTTCTTC. The chain joins TRBV6-2 or TRBV6-3 to TRBJ2-1; 10 bases are a match to TRBD2. V lost 6 bases and J lost 7; bases outside the gene matches: 12. The CDR3 length is 16 residues. CDR1 is MNHEY and CDR2 is SVGEGT in the germline V gene.

The chain employs TRBV2 and TRBJ2-5; the match to TRBD2 covers 13 bases. Looked up from germline, CDR1 is SNHLY and CDR2 is FYNNEI. V gave up 6 bases and J gave up 1 base; unmatched junction bases: 5. The CDR3 has 16 residues. The CDR3 is CASSARLAGGQETQYF. The CDR3, as DNA: TGTGCCAGCAGCGCTAGACTAGCGGGGGGCCAAGAGACCCAGTACTTC.

This clone occurred once. The chain combines TRBV28 with TRBJ1-1; 8 bases line up with TRBD1. The germline V gene has CDR1 MDHEN and CDR2 SYDVKM. V gave up 6 bases and J gave up 8 bases; unmatched junction bases: 5. CDR3 size: 12 residues. The CDR3 spells CASSPGDREAFF. CDR3 bases: TGTGCCAGCAGCCCGGGGGACAGGGAAGCTTTCTTT.

The rearrangement joins TRBV5-1 to TRBJ2-7; D possibly corresponds to TRBD2 (6 bases). Germline-derived CDR1 and CDR2 are SGHRS and YFSETQ. The CDR3 loop spans 15 amino acids. The V gene lost 2 bases and the J gene lost 0 bases, with 12 bases spanning the gap. The CDR3 here is CASSFSGGSSYEQYF. CDR3 coding DNA: TGCGCCAGCAGCTTTAGCGGAGGTAGCTCCTACGAGCAGTACTTC. Full variable domain (missing parts from reference TRBV5-1 and TRBJ2-7): KAGVTQTPRYLIKTRGQQVTLSCSPISGHRSVSWYQQTPGQGLQFLFEYFSETQRNKGNFPGRFSGRQFSNSRSEMNVSTLELGDSALYLCASSFSGGSSYEQYFGPGTRLTVT.

The genes are TRBV7-8 and TRBJ2-7; TRBD2 might be the D (5 bases). V shed 2 bases and J shed 3 bases, with 14 bases lying between them. This CDR3 is 15 amino acids long. The germline CDR1 and CDR2 sequences are SGHVS and FQNEAQ. CDR3 DNA sequence: TGTGCCAGCAGCTTATCGGCTAGCTCTTACTACGAGCAGTACTTC. Translating it yields CASSLSASSYYEQYF.

The chain has TRBV5-1 and TRBJ1-4, with unresolved D. Trimming left V 0 bases short and J 5 bases short, with 8 bases between. Germline V gene sequence: CDR1 SGHRS, CDR2 YFSETQ. This CDR3 is 14 amino acids long. The CDR3 DNA reads TGCGCCAGCAGCTTGGGGGCCTCGAATGAAAAACTGTTTTTT. Translating gives CASSLGASNEKLFF.

This clone was found once. V gene TRBV7-7 combines with J gene TRBJ2-1; 14 bases map to TRBD2. CDR1 and CDR2 from the germline V gene are SSHAT and FNYEAQ (reference sequence). The CDR3 sequence is 15 residues long. V lost 5 bases and J lost 10; bases outside the gene matches: 7. For the CDR3, the DNA is TGTGCCAGCAGCAAGGGACTAGCGGGAGTAGAAGAGCAGTTCTTC. Translating it yields CASSKGLAGVEEQFF.

This chain connects TRBV21-1 to TRBJ2-7; the D call of TRBD2 is as the table states it, not checked on the DNA. TRBV21-1 represents a pseudogene. CDR3 length: 15 amino acids. This chain's CDR3 is CASREAGEESYEQYF. CDR3 nucleotides: TGTGCCAGCAGAGAAGCGGGAGAAGAATCCTACGAGCAGTACTTC.

The gene calls are TRBV30 and TRBJ1-1, with D perhaps TRBD1 (5 bases). There are 16 residues in the CDR3. V lost 4 bases to trimming and J lost 5 bases, with 23 bases between them. Germline loops: CDR1 GTSNPN, CDR2 SVGIG (reference sequence). The CDR3 nucleotides read TGTGCCTGGAATAACGGGGGGAAGATAGGAGGAACTGAAGCTTTCTTT. This translates into CAWNNGGKIGGTEAFF.